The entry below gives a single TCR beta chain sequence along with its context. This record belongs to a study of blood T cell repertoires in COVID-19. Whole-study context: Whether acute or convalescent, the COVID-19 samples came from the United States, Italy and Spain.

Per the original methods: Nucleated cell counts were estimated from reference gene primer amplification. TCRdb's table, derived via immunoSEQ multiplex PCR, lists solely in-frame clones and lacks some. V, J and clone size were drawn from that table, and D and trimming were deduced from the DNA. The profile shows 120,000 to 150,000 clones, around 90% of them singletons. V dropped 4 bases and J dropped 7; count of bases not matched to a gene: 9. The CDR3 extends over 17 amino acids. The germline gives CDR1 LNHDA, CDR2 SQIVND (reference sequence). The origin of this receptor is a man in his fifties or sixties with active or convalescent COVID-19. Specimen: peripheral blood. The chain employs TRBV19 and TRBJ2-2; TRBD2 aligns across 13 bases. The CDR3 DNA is TGTGCCAGTAGTAAACCGGGACTAGCGGGATTGGGCGGGGAGCTGTTTTTT. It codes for CASSKPGLAGLGGELFF. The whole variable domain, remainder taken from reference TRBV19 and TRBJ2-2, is DGGITQSPKYLFRKEGQNVTLSCEQNLNHDAMYWYRQDPGQGLRLIYYSQIVNDFQKGDIAEGYSVSREKKESFPLTVTSAQKNPTAFYLCASSKPGLAGLGGELFFGEGSRLTVL.